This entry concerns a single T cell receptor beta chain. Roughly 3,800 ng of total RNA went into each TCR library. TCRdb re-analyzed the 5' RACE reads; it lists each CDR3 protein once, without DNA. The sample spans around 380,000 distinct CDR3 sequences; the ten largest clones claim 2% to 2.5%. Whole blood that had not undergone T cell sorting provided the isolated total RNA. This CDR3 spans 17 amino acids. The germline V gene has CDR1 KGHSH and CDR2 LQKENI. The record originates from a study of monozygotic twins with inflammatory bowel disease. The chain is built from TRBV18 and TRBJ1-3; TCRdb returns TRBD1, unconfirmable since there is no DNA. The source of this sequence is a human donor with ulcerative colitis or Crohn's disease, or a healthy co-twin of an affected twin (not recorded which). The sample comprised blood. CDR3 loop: CASSPGTVSYSGNTIYF.